This T cell receptor (beta chain) appears in the sequencing data of a study of T cell changes during pregnancy in multiple sclerosis (dated by TCRdb to the late 2010s). With regard to the full study: The study looked at changes in the T cell repertoire across pregnancy in women with multiple sclerosis.

This clone was seen just once. The antigen this receptor binds is unknown. Base qualities are missing; no much larger clone stands one base away. V and J are truncated by 4 bases and 5 bases respectively, leaving an intervening sequence of 13 bases. The CDR3 contains 13 residues, cysteine and phenylalanine counted. Just CDR3 DNA is preserved here, 39 bases in frame from base 1. Taken from the germline V gene, the CDR1 and CDR2 loops are SGDLS and YYNGEE. The library was obtained by the immunoSEQ multiplex PCR assay. TCRdb holds this immuneACCESS table with in-frame rearrangements only. Some clones are missing; in checked studies, unresolved V genes explain under half, and the rest has no known cause. In this sample the table shows approximately 60,000 clones, approximately 94% of which occur a single time. The top ten constitute roughly 3.5% of the sample.

The clonotype was recovered from a female donor with multiple sclerosis, enrolled in a pregnancy study. The source material was CD8+ T cells from peripheral blood mononuclear cells, sampled in the third trimester of pregnancy. This chain joins TRBV9 to TRBJ2-7; a weak D assignment points to TRBD2 (6 bases agree). Read as DNA, the sequence is TGTGCCAGCAGCCCGGGGGTTCTCCACGAGCAGTACTTC. The translation is CASSPGVLHEQYF.